The sequence of this T cell receptor beta chain was determined in a study of regulatory T cells in long-lasting Graves disease. Germline CDR1 MNHEY, CDR2 SMNVEV (reference sequence). The germline V and J ends were trimmed by 4 bases and 0 bases, with 13 bases remaining between them. The CDR3 totals 16 residues. This clonotype was counted at least ten times. The time point denotes: newly diagnosed GD, antithyroid drugs for less than 3 months. The TCR library was made from RNA that had been extracted from PBMCs in TRIzol. CDR3 regions were amplified by Arm-PCR using iRepertoire HTBI primers to build TCR beta libraries. Each CDR3 protein is one row after TCRdb ran MiXCR on the multiplex PCR reads. Of fewer than 400,000 distinct CDR3 sequences listed, 15% to 20% were seen once; the top ten hold about 36%.

The origin of this receptor is a female donor with Graves disease. Sequenced here: peripheral blood mononuclear cells (PBMCs), sampled at new diagnosis, from a patient treated with antithyroid drugs. The chain is built from TRBV27 and TRBJ2-4; no reliable D call. CDR3 bases: TGTGCCAGCAGTTCAACCTTGTCACTAGCCAAAAACATTCAGTACTTC. Amino acid sequence: CASSSTLSLAKNIQYF.